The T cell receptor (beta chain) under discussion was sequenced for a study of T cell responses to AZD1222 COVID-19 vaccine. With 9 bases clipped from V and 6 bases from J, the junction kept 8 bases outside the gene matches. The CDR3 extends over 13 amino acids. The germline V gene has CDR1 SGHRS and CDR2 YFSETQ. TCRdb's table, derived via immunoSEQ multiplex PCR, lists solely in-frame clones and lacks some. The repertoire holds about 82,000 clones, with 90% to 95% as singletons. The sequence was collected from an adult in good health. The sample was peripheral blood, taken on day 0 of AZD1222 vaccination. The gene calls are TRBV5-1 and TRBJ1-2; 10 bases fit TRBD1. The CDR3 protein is CATRTGGPDGYTF. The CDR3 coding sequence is TGCGCCACCCGGACAGGGGGACCAGATGGCTACACCTTC.